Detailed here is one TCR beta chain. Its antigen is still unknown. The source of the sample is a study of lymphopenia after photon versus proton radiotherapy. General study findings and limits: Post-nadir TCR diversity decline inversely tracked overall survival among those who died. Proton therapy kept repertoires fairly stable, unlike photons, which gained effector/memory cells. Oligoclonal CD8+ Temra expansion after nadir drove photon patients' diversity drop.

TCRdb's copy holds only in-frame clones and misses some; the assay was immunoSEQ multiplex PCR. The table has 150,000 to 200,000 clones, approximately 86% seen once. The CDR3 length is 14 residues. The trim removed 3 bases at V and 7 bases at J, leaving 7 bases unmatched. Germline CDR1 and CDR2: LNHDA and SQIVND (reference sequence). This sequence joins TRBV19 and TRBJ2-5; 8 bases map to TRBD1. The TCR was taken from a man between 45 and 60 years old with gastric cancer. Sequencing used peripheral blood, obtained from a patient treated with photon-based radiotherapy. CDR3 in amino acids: CASSMGQAWGTQYF. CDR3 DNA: TGTGCCAGTAGTATGGGACAGGCGTGGGGGACCCAGTACTTC.